These 8 T cell receptor beta chains were all obtained from the same sample, sequenced in a study of blood T cell repertoires in COVID-19. TCRdb's table, derived via immunoSEQ multiplex PCR, lists solely in-frame clones and lacks some. Counted here are 35,000 to 45,000 clones, about 88% occurring once; the ten biggest clones make up under 2.5%. The sample comprised peripheral blood. The origin of the receptors is a human donor in a cohort sampled during active COVID-19.

The J gene is TRBJ1-1, the V gene TRBV18, with TRBD1 as a possible D gene (5 bases). Trimming shortened V by 2 bases and J by 3 bases, and 10 bases separated the two germline ends. CDR3 length: 14 amino acids. CDR1 and CDR2 (germline): KGHSH, LQKENI. The CDR3 region is CASSPSGRDTEAFF. In DNA form, the CDR3 reads TGTGCCAGCTCACCATCGGGCAGGGACACTGAAGCTTTCTTT. The whole variable domain, filled in from reference TRBV18 and TRBJ1-1, reads NAGVMQNPRHLVRRRGQEARLRCSPMKGHSHVYWYRQLPEEGLKFMVYLQKENIIDESGMPKERFSAEFPKEGPSILRIQQVVRGDSAAYFCASSPSGRDTEAFFGQGTRLTVV.

The chain links TRBV3-1 (or the pseudogene TRBV3-2) to TRBJ2-1, with TRBD2 as a possible D gene (7 bases). The germline V and J ends were trimmed by 1 base and 4 bases, with 17 bases remaining between them. The CDR3 loop spans 17 amino acids. Germline V gene data show CDR1 as LGHDT and CDR2 as YNNKEL (reference sequence). The CDR3 region is CASSQAAGRGRYNEQFF. CDR3 in DNA: TGTGCCAGCAGCCAAGCCGCGGGGCGGGGGCGTTACAATGAGCAGTTCTTC.

The chain is built from TRBV28 and TRBJ2-5, with 15 bases that match TRBD2. This CDR3 spans 15 amino acids. The trim removed 5 bases at V and 2 bases at J, leaving 0 bases unmatched. The germline V gene encodes CDR1 MDHEN and CDR2 SYDVKM. The CDR3 is CASSGTSGGQETQYF. CDR3 DNA sequence: TGTGCCAGCAGTGGGACTAGCGGGGGGCAAGAGACCCAGTACTTC.

This clone turned up a few times. The V call is TRBV4-1, the J call TRBJ1-5; D not certain. The V and J ends lost 0 bases and 3 bases respectively, with 6 bases between them. The germline V gene encodes CDR1 MGHRA and CDR2 YSYEKL. The CDR3 covers 14 residues. The CDR3 reads CASSQDHTNQPQHF. CDR3 nucleotides: TGCGCCAGCAGCCAAGATCACACCAATCAGCCCCAGCATTTT.

The rearrangement uses TRBV5-5 and TRBJ1-6, with a tentative D call TRBD1 (6 bases). The CDR3 runs 14 residues. V lost 0 bases to trimming and J lost 6 bases, with 7 bases between them. Germline assignment: CDR1 SGHKS and CDR2 YYEKEE (reference sequence). The DNA for the CDR3 is TGTGCCAGCAGCTTGGGACAGGTTAATTCACCCCTCCACTTT. Translated: CASSLGQVNSPLHF.

The V gene is TRBV3-1 (or the pseudogene TRBV3-2), the J gene TRBJ1-2, with D perhaps matching TRBD1 (5 bases). V was pared by 1 base and J by 4 bases, with 13 bases between. Germline assignment: CDR1 LGHDT and CDR2 YNNKEL (reference sequence). The CDR3 is 15 amino acids. DNA for the CDR3: TGTGCCAGCAGCCAAGGGGCTGGGGGGGGCTATGGCTACACCTTC. The encoded protein is CASSQGAGGGYGYTF.

This CDR3 reads CASSEETARGPQHF. The DNA of the CDR3 is TGTGCCAGCAGTGAGGAGACGGCCCGGGGGCCCCAGCATTTT. The chain is built from TRBV2 and TRBJ1-5; D is unclear. V lost 3 bases and J 9 bases, leaving 15 bases between the germline ends. The CDR3 is 14 residues long. Germline-derived CDR1 and CDR2 are SNHLY and FYNNEI.

The chain is built from TRBV29-1 and TRBJ2-5, with D possibly being TRBD2 (6 bases). V was shortened by 7 bases and J by 5 bases, with 20 bases between the two germline ends. The CDR3 contains 14 residues. Germline values: CDR1 SQVTM, CDR2 ANQGSEA. The DNA for the CDR3 is TGCAGCGCCCTGGGTCTGCGGGGTTGGGAGACCCAGTACTTC. Amino acid sequence: CSALGLRGWETQYF.